Below are 24 T cell receptor beta chains sequenced from a single sample in a study of tissue T cells after allogeneic stem cell transplantation. Profiling relied on immunoSEQ multiplex PCR, and the TCRdb table lists in-frame clones only, not all of them. This sample has several thousand clones, with around half found just once. The sample's time point: mouse harvest day 7 after allogeneic transplant. The graft held 10^6 splenic CD5+ T cells and 10^7 T-cell-depleted bone marrow cells. Sample: lymph node tissue. All receptors come from a female BALB/c mouse given C57BL/6 T cells with graft-versus-host disease after an allogeneic hematopoietic cell transplant.

To note about this clone: The listed genes are named as in mouse. The read comes to an end 1 residue before the CDR3 does, leaving the germline J gene to fill in the end. V gene TRBV26 combines with J gene TRBJ1-2; D is undetermined. The V gene lost 3 bases and the J gene lost 1 base, with 9 bases spanning the gap. Germline CDR1 is KGHPV and CDR2 is FQNQEV (reference sequence). The CDR3 length is 14 residues. CDR3 residues: CASSLPAVNSDYTF. Incomplete CDR3 DNA: TGTGCCAGCAGTCTCCCCGCGGTAAACTCCGACTACACC.

This clone has a handful of counts. Gene names are mouse gene names. The read is 1 residue too short to cover the CDR3 end, so that end is filled in from the germline J gene. The chain carries TRBV12-1 and TRBJ1-5; the D is unclear. Per germline, CDR1 SGHSN and CDR2 HYEKVE. V lost 0 bases and J 6 bases, leaving 8 bases between the germline ends. The CDR3 runs 13 residues. The CDR3: CASSLDPIQAPLF. Incomplete CDR3 DNA: TGTGCCAGCTCTCTCGACCCCATCCAGGCTCCGCTT.

As regards this clone: Each gene name is a mouse one. The DNA ends 1 residue before the CDR3 does, and the rest of the CDR3 is filled in from the germline J gene. The genes are TRBV26 and TRBJ2-5, with D perhaps TRBD2 (5 bases). Germline V gives CDR1 KGHPV, CDR2 FQNQEV (reference sequence). With 2 bases removed from V and 0 bases from J, the gap between germline ends came to 6 bases. The CDR3 totals 14 residues. The CDR3 sequence is CASSLVGNQDTQYF. The sequenced CDR3 bases are TGTGCCAGCAGTCTGGTGGGGAACCAAGACACCCAGTAC.

As concerns this clone: Germline and genes: mouse. The CDR3 end is not reached by the read, which stops 1 residue before it; the germline J gene fills it in. The chain recombines TRBV15 with TRBJ2-2; 11 bases are shared with TRBD2. The CDR3 runs to 17 residues. Trimming removed 3 bases from V and 0 bases from J; junction bases left unmatched: 3. The germline V gene encodes CDR1 SGHND and CDR2 FRSKSL. The CDR3 bases that were read are TGTGCCAGCAGTTTGACTGGGGGGGGCTCAAACACCGGGCAGCTCTAC. This codes for CASSLTGGGSNTGQLY. The entire CDR3 protein reads CASSLTGGGSNTGQLYF.

Regarding this clone: Here the gene names and germline are mouse. The read ends 1 residue before the CDR3 terminus; that terminus is restored from the germline J gene. The J gene is TRBJ2-7, the V gene TRBV16; 8 bases are shared with TRBD2. The CDR3 sequence is 14 residues long. Germline loops: CDR1 SGHSA, CDR2 FRNQAP. The V gene end was trimmed by 1 base and the J gene end by 4 bases; junction bases not matched to a gene: 3. Partial CDR3 DNA: TGTGCAAGCAGCTTAGTGCTGGGGGGTTATGAACAGTAC. Translated, it gives CASSLVLGGYEQY. The entire CDR3 protein reads CASSLVLGGYEQYF. Variable domain in full (rest from reference TRBV16 and TRBJ2-7): NAGVIQTPRHKVTGKGQEATLWCEPISGHSAVFWYRQTIVQGLEFLTYFRNQAPIDDSGMPKERFSAQMPNQSHSTLKIQSTQPQDSAVYLCASSLVLGGYEQYFGPGTRLTVL.

This clone was recorded a few times. Gene names and germline match the mouse. The CDR3 end is not reached by the read, which stops 1 residue before it; the germline J gene fills it in. Other DNA sequences in this specimen translate into the identical CDR3. The chain recombines TRBV3 with TRBJ2-7; D gene ambiguous. CDR1 SNHLY and CDR2 FYNGKV come from the germline V gene (reference sequence). This CDR3 region has 12 residues. Trimming took off 6 bases at V and 0 bases at J, with 6 bases between the two ends. CDR3 amino acids: CASSPSSYEQYF. CDR3 DNA (partial): TGTGCCAGCAGTCCCAGCTCCTATGAACAGTAC.

As to this clone: Mouse gene names apply. The sequence runs out 1 residue before the end of the CDR3; the remainder is reconstructed from the germline J gene. The rearrangement links TRBV1 to TRBJ2-1, with TRBD2 matching 10 bases. The CDR3 length is 15 residues. V lost 1 base to trimming and J lost 7 bases; unmatched junction nucleotides: 4. CDR1 is NSQYPW, CDR2 LRSPGD, per germline (reference sequence). CDR3 DNA, as far as it was read: TGCACCTGCAGTGCAGGGACTGGGGGTGAGGCTGAGCAGTTC. It encodes CTCSAGTGGEAEQF. The whole CDR3 is CTCSAGTGGEAEQFF.

On this clone: Mouse gene names and germline throughout. The missing CDR3 end, 1 residue past where the read stops, is filled in from the germline J gene. V gene TRBV3 combines with J gene TRBJ2-3, with 11 positions matching TRBD2. The germline V gene encodes CDR1 SNHLY and CDR2 FYNGKV (reference sequence). CDR3 length equals 16 residues. Trimming at V came to 5 bases and at J to 0 bases, leaving 4 bases not matched to a gene. CDR3 region: CASSTGLGGSAETLYF. The CDR3 bases that were read are TGTGCCAGCAGCACCGGACTGGGGGGTAGTGCAGAAACGCTGTAT. The full variable domain, completed using reference TRBV3 and TRBJ2-3, is GPKVLQIPSHQIIDMGQMVTLNCDPVSNHLYFYWYKQILGQQMEFLVNFYNGKVMEKSKLFKDQFSVERPDGSYFTLKIQPTALEDSAVYFCASSTGLGGSAETLYFGSGTRLTVL.

On this clone: Any gene name here is a mouse gene name. The CDR3 extends 1 residue past the end of the read, so its final part is completed from the germline J gene. V is TRBV26 and J is TRBJ2-1, with TRBD1 matching 7 bases. The CDR3 length is 14 residues. V was clipped by 3 bases and J by 4 bases; unmatched bases: 3. The germline CDR1 and CDR2 sequences are KGHPV and FQNQEV (reference sequence). CDR3 amino acids: CASSLYRGYAEQFF. The CDR3 bases that were read are TGTGCCAGCAGTCTTTACAGGGGTTATGCTGAGCAGTTC.

With regard to this clone: Here the gene names and germline are mouse. The read ends 1 residue early relative to the CDR3; the germline J gene fills the gap. V is TRBV12-1 and J is TRBJ2-3; 10 nucleotides line up with TRBD2. Looked up from germline, CDR1 is SGHSN and CDR2 is HYEKVE. Trimming cost V 0 bases and J 1 base; bases outside gene matches: 3. The CDR3 is 16 amino acids. This CDR3 is CASSLRTGGGAETLYF. The CDR3 DNA, read in part, is TGTGCCAGCTCTCTCCGGACTGGGGGAGGTGCAGAAACGCTGTAT.

This clone is judged medium-sized. The genes are named according to mouse. The CDR3 goes on 1 residue after the read ends, and that part is filled in from the germline J gene. V is TRBV3 and J is TRBJ2-7; the match to TRBD2 covers 11 bases. CDR3 length: 14 amino acids. Unmatched junction bases numbered 2, after V lost 3 bases and J lost 4 bases. The germline gives CDR1 SNHLY, CDR2 FYNGKV (reference sequence). CDR3 bases read: TGTGCCAGCAGCTTCCGGGACTGGGGGTATGAACAGTAC. Protein sequence: CASSFRDWGYEQY. The complete CDR3 reads CASSFRDWGYEQYF.

This clone rates as medium-sized (0.01 to 0.1%). All gene names here are mouse names. Coverage ceases 1 residue before the CDR3 finishes, and the germline J gene fills in the end. This chain links TRBV20 with TRBJ1-1, with no clear D. The germline V gene encodes CDR1 GFQATS and CDR2 STVNSAI. Trimming stripped 1 base from V and 0 bases from J, with 3 bases between. The CDR3 has 12 residues. CDR3: CGARATNTEVFF. The CDR3 bases that were read are TGTGGTGCTAGGGCAACAAACACAGAAGTCTTC.

In the case of this clone: Gene names refer to mouse genes. The read stops 1 residue short of the end of the CDR3; the missing end is completed from the germline J gene. The rearrangement links TRBV26 to TRBJ1-3, with 7 bases identical to TRBD1. Germline V CDR1 and CDR2: KGHPV, FQNQEV (reference sequence). With V trimmed by 4 bases and J by 0 bases, 3 bases remained unmatched. CDR3 length: 15 amino acids. The sequenced CDR3 bases are TGTGCCAGCAGTCCAACAGGGGATTCTGGAAATACGCTCTAT. This translates into CASSPTGDSGNTLY. The whole CDR3 sequence reads CASSPTGDSGNTLYF.

A remark on this clone: The genes are named according to mouse. Sequencing ends 1 residue short of the CDR3 end; the germline J gene provides the rest. The V and J genes are TRBV17 and TRBJ2-1; TRBD1 agrees at 8 bases. Germline V gene data show CDR1 as MNHDT and CDR2 as YYDKIL. CDR3 length: 14 amino acids. The V gene end was trimmed by 3 bases and the J gene end by 2 bases; junction bases not matched to a gene: 0. The sequenced CDR3 bases are TGTGCTAGCAGTAGGGACAGGGACTATGCTGAGCAGTTC. Translated, it gives CASSRDRDYAEQF. The whole CDR3 sequence reads CASSRDRDYAEQFF.

As for this clone: Gene names and germline match the mouse. The CDR3 end falls 1 residue outside the read, so it is completed with the germline J gene. The chain couples TRBV15 to TRBJ2-5, with D possibly being TRBD2 (6 bases). The ends were cut back, 6 bases at V and 0 bases at J, with 7 bases in the middle. The CDR3 extends over 13 amino acids. Germline V gene data show CDR1 as SGHND and CDR2 as FRSKSL. The part of the CDR3 DNA that was read is TGTGCCAGCAGGGGGGGTAACCAAGACACCCAGTAC. This gives the protein CASRGGNQDTQY. The CDR3 in its entirety is CASRGGNQDTQYF.

In regard to this clone: The gene names here belong to mouse. Coverage ceases 1 residue before the CDR3 finishes, and the germline J gene fills in the end. This rearrangement joins TRBV26 to TRBJ1-2; D gene ambiguous. Germline-derived CDR1 and CDR2 are KGHPV and FQNQEV (reference sequence). Between the trimmed V and J ends, which lost 4 bases and 0 bases, there was a span of 6 bases. The CDR3 is 13 amino acids. CDR3: CASSRTANSDYTF. The DNA read from the CDR3 is TGTGCCAGCAGTCGAACAGCAAACTCCGACTACACC.

Worth noting for this clone: These gene names are mouse names. The read terminates 1 residue ahead of where the CDR3 ends, so the germline J gene completes it. The rearrangement joins TRBV26 to TRBJ1-3; no reliable D call. V gave up 2 bases and J gave up 0 bases, with 8 bases separating them. Germline lookup yields CDR1 KGHPV and CDR2 FQNQEV (reference sequence). The CDR3 extends over 15 amino acids. CDR3: CASSLPAYSGNTLYF. The part of the CDR3 DNA that was read is TGTGCCAGCAGTCTGCCAGCCTATTCTGGAAATACGCTCTAT.

There are a few counts of this clone. Gene names and germline refer to mouse. The DNA ends 1 residue before the CDR3 does, and the rest of the CDR3 is filled in from the germline J gene. The rearrangement links TRBV5 to TRBJ1-3, with TRBD1 matching over 8 bases. Germline assignment: CDR1 LGHNA and CDR2 YNLKQL (reference sequence). The CDR3 contains 16 residues. Losses at the gene ends were 1 base for V and 0 bases for J; bases not matched to a gene: 2. The CDR3 protein is CASSQGQGNSGNTLYF. The CDR3 DNA, read in part, is TGTGCCAGCAGCCAAGGACAGGGGAATTCTGGAAATACGCTCTAT.

Regarding this clone: Any gene name here is a mouse gene name. The read ends 1 residue shy of where the CDR3 ends; the end is completed using the germline J gene. This chain uses TRBV13-3 with TRBJ2-7; 9 nucleotides line up with TRBD1. Germline CDR1 and CDR2: NNHDY and SYVADS. Trimming took 5 bases from V and 4 from J; bases not matched to a gene: 1. The CDR3 loop spans 12 amino acids. CDR3 DNA (partial): TGTGCCAGCAGGGACAGGGGATATGAACAGTAC. Translation: CASRDRGYEQY. The entire CDR3 is CASRDRGYEQYF.

Remarks on this clone: The genes are named according to mouse. The read halts 1 residue ahead of the CDR3 end, with the missing end drawn from the germline J gene. The chain is built from TRBV3 and TRBJ1-3; D perhaps matches TRBD1 (5 bases). CDR1 SNHLY and CDR2 FYNGKV come from the germline V gene (reference sequence). Trimming took off 4 bases at V and 0 bases at J, with 7 bases between the two ends. The CDR3 sequence is 14 residues long. The part of the CDR3 DNA that was read is TGTGCCAGCAGCTCTCAGGGTTCTGGAAATACGCTCTAT. This sequence encodes CASSSQGSGNTLY. The full CDR3 reads CASSSQGSGNTLYF.

The table lists this clone with a few counts. Gene names are mouse gene names. Coverage ceases 1 residue before the CDR3 finishes, and the germline J gene fills in the end. J is TRBJ2-2 and V is TRBV13-1; 9 bases map to TRBD1. Trimming took 4 bases from V and 2 from J; bases not matched to a gene: 3. Looked up from germline, CDR1 is NSHNY and CDR2 is SYGAGN. The CDR3 sequence is 15 residues long. The covered CDR3 bases are TGTGCCAGCAGTCCTGGACAGGGGAACACCGGGCAGCTCTAC. The encoded protein is CASSPGQGNTGQLY. The CDR3 in its entirety is CASSPGQGNTGQLYF.

Details on this clone: All gene names here are mouse names. The CDR3 end falls 1 residue outside the read, so it is completed with the germline J gene. The chain carries TRBV3 and TRBJ2-4; D unresolved. The CDR3 sequence is 13 residues long. V shed 2 bases and J shed 2 bases, with 5 bases lying between them. CDR1 is SNHLY, CDR2 FYNGKV, per germline (reference sequence). This CDR3 reads CASSLRVQNTLYF. The sequenced part of the CDR3 DNA is TGTGCCAGCAGCTTAAGGGTTCAAAACACCTTGTAC.

On this clone itself: Gene names and germline refer to mouse. From the germline J gene comes the end of the CDR3, since the read stops 1 residue before it. This chain links TRBV13-2 with TRBJ2-5, with 9 bases lining up with TRBD2. The germline V gene has CDR1 NNHNN and CDR2 SYGAGS (reference sequence). With V trimmed by 0 bases and J by 3 bases, 2 bases remained unmatched. CDR3 size: 15 residues. The CDR3 sequence: CASGDGLGAQDTQYF. The part of the CDR3 DNA that was read is TGTGCCAGCGGTGATGGACTGGGGGCTCAAGACACCCAGTAC.

In its sample, this clone was seen a few times. The genes are named according to mouse. The read gets to within 1 residue of the CDR3 end, and the germline J gene fills in the rest. The chain carries TRBV26 and TRBJ2-3; D is uncertain. The germline CDR1 and CDR2 sequences are KGHPV and FQNQEV (reference sequence). The CDR3 is 13 amino acids. The V end was cut by 3 bases, the J end by 0 bases, with 4 bases between. The sequenced part of the CDR3 DNA is TGTGCCAGCAGTCTACAGAGTGCAGAAACGCTGTAT. Its protein is CASSLQSAETLY. The full CDR3 is CASSLQSAETLYF.